The 21 T cell receptor beta chains below were found in one sample sequenced in a study of blood T cell repertoires in COVID-19 (dated by TCRdb to the early 2020s). The protocol used for the library was the immunoSEQ multiplex PCR assay. The clones in this table, taken by TCRdb from immuneACCESS, are in-frame only. Not every clone is retained; where verified, under half of the shortfall comes from an unresolved V gene, and the cause of the rest is unknown. The sample includes some 180,000 clones, with around four fifths observed a single time. Roughly 19% of the sample is taken by the ten largest. The sequencing sample was made of peripheral blood. These receptor sequences come from a woman aged 70-85 years who had recovered from COVID-19.

This clone was counted between two and nine times. The chain joins TRBV2 to TRBJ2-1; D ambiguous. V lost 5 bases and J lost 0, with 11 bases in between. The germline V gene has CDR1 SNHLY and CDR2 FYNNEI. This CDR3 is 15 amino acids long. CDR3 in DNA: TGTGCCAGCAGTCCCCAGGCGAGCTCCTACAATGAGCAGTTCTTC. Its translation is CASSPQASSYNEQFF.

The gene calls are TRBV6-5 and TRBJ1-2; 8 bases agree with TRBD1. V lost 0 bases to trimming and J lost 6 bases; unmatched junction nucleotides: 3. CDR3 length: 14 amino acids. Looked up from germline, CDR1 is MNHEY and CDR2 is SVGAGI. CDR3 in amino acids: CASSYSRGLNGYTF. As DNA, the CDR3 is TGTGCCAGCAGTTACTCCAGGGGGCTTAATGGCTACACCTTC.

The sample holds a few counts of this clone. The rearrangement joins TRBV27 to TRBJ2-3, with D unclear. The CDR3 extends over 13 amino acids. The germline CDR1 and CDR2 sequences are MNHEY and SMNVEV (reference sequence). V lost 4 bases and J 0 bases, leaving 5 bases between the germline ends. The CDR3 bases are TGTGCCAGCAGTTCCCCAAGCACAGATACGCAGTATTTT. This sequence encodes CASSSPSTDTQYF.

The chain employs TRBV10-2 and TRBJ2-2; D ambiguous. The CDR3 is made up of 16 amino acids. Germline CDR1 is WSHSY and CDR2 is SAAADI. V was cut by 4 bases and J by 0 bases, with 12 bases left in between. The CDR3 here is CASSGGTRANTGELFF. The CDR3 DNA follows: TGCGCCAGCAGTGGCGGAACACGGGCGAACACCGGGGAGCTGTTTTTT.

This clone was counted a few times. V and J are TRBV10-3 and TRBJ2-3; D is unresolved. The ends were cut back, 3 bases at V and 3 bases at J, with 4 bases in the middle. The CDR3 consists of 12 residues. Germline V CDR1 and CDR2: ENHRY, SYGVKD. The CDR3 DNA reads as TGTGCCATCAGTGAAACAACAGATACGCAGTATTTT. Protein sequence: CAISETTDTQYF.

The genes are TRBV5-1 and TRBJ1-2; 9 nucleotides align to TRBD1. The CDR3 has 17 residues. V shed 4 bases and J 7 bases; nucleotides not matched to a gene: 17. Germline V gives CDR1 SGHRS, CDR2 YFSETQ. The CDR3 bases are TGCGCCAGCAGCCAGGTCCCGGGACAGGGTCCAGGTTTTGGCTACACCTTC. This sequence encodes CASSQVPGQGPGFGYTF.

By share, this clone ranks as medium-sized (0.01 to 0.1%). This sequence joins TRBV4-1 and TRBJ2-5; 8 positions agree with TRBD2. Germline V gives CDR1 MGHRA, CDR2 YSYEKL. Unmatched junction bases numbered 11, after V lost 1 base and J lost 4 bases. This CDR3 is built from 17 residues. CDR3 coding DNA: TGCGCCAGCAGCCAAGTAGGAACAGCGGGAGTGGGAGAGACCCAGTACTTC. Protein product: CASSQVGTAGVGETQYF.

The V and J genes are TRBV11-2 and TRBJ2-7, with TRBD2 as a possible D gene (6 bases). The CDR3 consists of 13 residues. The V gene lost 5 bases and the J gene lost 3 bases, with 11 bases spanning the gap. CDR1 and CDR2 from the germline V gene are SGHAT and FQNNGV. The CDR3 spells CASSPGGSYEQYF. In DNA form, the CDR3 reads TGTGCCAGCAGCCCCGGGGGTAGCTACGAGCAGTACTTC.

V gene TRBV10-2 combines with J gene TRBJ2-7; D perhaps matches TRBD1 (6 bases). V dropped 7 bases and J dropped 1 base, with 11 bases sitting between them. The germline CDR1 and CDR2 sequences are WSHSY and SAAADI. The CDR3 extends over 13 amino acids. CDR3 DNA sequence: TGCGCCAGCACTCCCGACAGGTCCTACGAGCAGTACTTC. It codes for CASTPDRSYEQYF.

The chain combines TRBV12-2 with TRBJ1-3. TRBV12-2 is designated a pseudogene. CDR3 length equals 14 residues. Here the CDR3 reads CASRAGGGGNTIYF. The CDR3 DNA is TGTGCAAGTCGCGCGGGCGGGGGTGGAAACACCATATATTTT.

V gene TRBV24-1 combines with J gene TRBJ2-3; 9 bases agree with TRBD1. In germline, CDR1 is KGHDR, CDR2 SFDVKD. This CDR3 has 17 residues. Trimming removed 5 bases from V and 0 bases from J; junction bases left unmatched: 8. DNA of the CDR3: TGTGCCACCAGTGCCCGCACCGGGACAGGGAGCACAGATACGCAGTATTTT. Protein product: CATSARTGTGSTDTQYF.

The chain has TRBV9 and TRBJ1-4; D is ambiguous. Germline assignment: CDR1 SGDLS and CDR2 YYNGEE. The V end was cut by 4 bases, the J end by 5 bases, with 15 bases between. The CDR3 has 15 residues. CDR3 region: CASSYGLVRNEKLFF. Here the CDR3 DNA reads TGTGCCAGCAGCTATGGCCTGGTTCGCAATGAAAAACTGTTTTTT.

This chain connects TRBV10-3 to TRBJ2-3; no reliable D call. V lost 0 bases to trimming and J lost 0 bases, with 10 bases between them. This CDR3 spans 16 amino acids. Germline lookup yields CDR1 ENHRY and CDR2 SYGVKD. For the CDR3, the DNA is TGTGCCATCAGTGAGTCCACGACTTACAGCACAGATACGCAGTATTTT. Amino acids: CAISESTTYSTDTQYF.

The chain combines TRBV5-8 with TRBJ2-7; 13 bases fit TRBD2. The germline V gene has CDR1 SGHTS and CDR2 YDEGEE. The CDR3 totals 16 residues. V dropped 4 bases and J dropped 2; count of bases not matched to a gene: 6. The CDR3 sequence: CASSQNGLAGAYEQYF. The DNA for the CDR3 is TGTGCCAGCAGCCAGAACGGACTAGCGGGAGCCTACGAGCAGTACTTC. Full variable domain (missing parts from reference TRBV5-8 and TRBJ2-7): EAGVTQSPTHLIKTRGQQATLRCSPISGHTSVYWYQQALGLGLQFLLWYDEGEERNRGNFPPRFSGRQFPNYSSELNVNALELEDSALYLCASSQNGLAGAYEQYFGPGTRLTVT.

As DNA, the CDR3 is TGTGCCAGCAGCCCCGCGGGAGGAGATACGCAGTATTTT. As protein: CASSPAGGDTQYF. The chain combines TRBV7-9 with TRBJ2-3, with TRBD2 identical over 8 bases. Germline loops: CDR1 SEHNR, CDR2 FQNEAQ (reference sequence). V was clipped by 5 bases and J by 5 bases; unmatched bases: 3. This CDR3 region has 13 residues.

The chain carries TRBV11-2 and TRBJ2-3, with 9 bases aligning to TRBD1. Germline CDR1 reads SGHAT; CDR2 reads FQNNGV. The CDR3 sequence is 15 residues long. The ends lost 5 bases at V and 6 bases at J; junction bases unmatched: 9. In DNA, the CDR3 is TGTGCCAGCAGCCTCGGGACAGGGTGGGGGGATACGCAGTATTTT. This sequence encodes CASSLGTGWGDTQYF.

This clone was seen a few times. The chain links TRBV10-1 to TRBJ1-5; D possibly corresponds to TRBD1 (6 bases). V was trimmed by 3 bases and J by 0 bases, leaving 15 bases between them. Germline lookup yields CDR1 WNHNN and CDR2 SYGVQD (reference sequence). This CDR3 contains 17 residues. CDR3 sequence reads: CASSDNRDTYSNQPQHF. The CDR3 DNA reads as TGCGCCAGCAGTGACAACCGGGACACCTATAGCAATCAGCCCCAGCATTTT.

The chain couples TRBV2 to TRBJ1-1; no reliable D call. The length of the CDR3 is 13 residues. Per the germline V gene, CDR1 is SNHLY and CDR2 is FYNNEI. Trimming took 6 bases from V and 0 from J, leaving 8 bases between them. This CDR3 is CASRALLNTEAFF. CDR3 DNA sequence: TGTGCCAGCAGGGCCCTGCTGAACACTGAAGCTTTCTTT.

The chain recombines TRBV14 with TRBJ1-2; D remains unclear. The V and J ends lost 4 bases and 2 bases respectively, with 5 bases between them. This CDR3 is 12 amino acids long. Germline-derived CDR1 and CDR2 are SGHDN and FVKESK. CDR3 bases: TGTGCCAGCAGCCCGGGGAACTATGGCTACACCTTC. Residues: CASSPGNYGYTF.

CDR3: CASSRAGPQETQYF. The CDR3 DNA follows: TGTGCCAGCAGCCGAGCGGGGCCGCAAGAGACCCAGTACTTC. The chain uses TRBV3-1 (or the pseudogene TRBV3-2) and TRBJ2-5; 7 nucleotides match TRBD2. CDR1 is LGHDT and CDR2 is YNNKEL in the germline V gene (reference sequence). J gave up 2 bases and V 4 bases, and 4 bases lay outside the gene matches. CDR3 length: 14 amino acids.

The chain uses TRBV4-2 and TRBJ1-1; 7 nucleotides match TRBD1. Per the germline V gene, CDR1 is LGHNA and CDR2 is YNFKEQ. This CDR3 comprises 18 residues. Trimming took 0 bases from V and 5 from J; bases not matched to a gene: 15. The CDR3 sequence is CASSQDGGAGGVRTEAFF. The CDR3 nucleotides are TGTGCCAGCAGCCAAGATGGTGGCGCAGGGGGAGTTAGGACTGAAGCTTTCTTT.